The T cell receptor (beta chain) described here comes from a study of cytomegalovirus exposure and HLA in healthy donors. Findings of the study overall: Despite most TCR sequences being rare, some public TCRs occurred in many donors. At a 0.05 false discovery rate, a later analysis found 15,000 to 20,000 TCR beta sequences to be associated with HLA alleles. Later findings reportedly placed an Asian-associated ancestry cluster below the approximately 670-donor mean for N-insertions.

Turning to this clone: Its antigen is as yet unknown. Because the CDR3's place on the DNA is in doubt, the DNA is left out and the CDR3 is given as listed by TCRdb.

Germline V gene sequence: CDR1 MNHNY, CDR2 SVGAGI (reference sequence). Inclusive of both ends, the CDR3 amounts to 15 amino acids. Amplification used 60 Vbeta primers and 13 Jbeta primers. Generated by immunoSEQ multiplex PCR, the TCRdb table keeps only in-frame clones and is missing some. Of approximately 140,000 clones listed, approximately 80% are singletons. The rearrangement links TRBV6-6 to TRBJ2-1; whether TRBD2, the table's D call, matches the DNA was not checked. The sequenced sample was PBMCs. This TCR derives from a man younger than 35 in good health and CMV-seronegative. The CDR3: CASSSSGVSYNEQFF.